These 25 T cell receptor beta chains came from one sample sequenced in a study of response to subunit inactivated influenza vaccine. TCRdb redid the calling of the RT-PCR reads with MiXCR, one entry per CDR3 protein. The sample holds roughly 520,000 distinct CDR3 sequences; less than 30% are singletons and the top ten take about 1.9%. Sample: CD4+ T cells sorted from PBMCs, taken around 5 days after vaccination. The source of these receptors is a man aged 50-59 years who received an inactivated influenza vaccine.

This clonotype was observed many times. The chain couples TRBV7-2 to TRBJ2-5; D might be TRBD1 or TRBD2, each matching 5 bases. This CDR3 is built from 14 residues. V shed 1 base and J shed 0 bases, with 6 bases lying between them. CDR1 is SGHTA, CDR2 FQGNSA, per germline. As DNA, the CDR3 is TGTGCCAGCAGCTTAGGGGGGTACCAAGAGACCCAGTACTTC. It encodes CASSLGGYQETQYF.

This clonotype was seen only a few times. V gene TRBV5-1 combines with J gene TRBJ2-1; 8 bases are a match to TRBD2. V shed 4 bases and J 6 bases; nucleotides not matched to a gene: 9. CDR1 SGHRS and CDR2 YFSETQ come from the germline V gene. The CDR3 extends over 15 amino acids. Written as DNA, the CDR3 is TGCGCCAGCAGCGGTCTCGGCGGGAGGTTCAATGAGCAGTTCTTC. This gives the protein CASSGLGGRFNEQFF.

CDR3 bases: TGTGCCAGCAGCCAAGAGTCACGGGGGGGAGAGCAGTTCTTC. Translating gives CASSQESRGGEQFF. The chain links TRBV4-2 to TRBJ2-1; 8 nucleotides align to TRBD2. This CDR3 is 14 amino acids long. The germline V gene encodes CDR1 LGHNA and CDR2 YNFKEQ. Trimming removed 0 bases from V and 10 bases from J; junction bases left unmatched: 5.

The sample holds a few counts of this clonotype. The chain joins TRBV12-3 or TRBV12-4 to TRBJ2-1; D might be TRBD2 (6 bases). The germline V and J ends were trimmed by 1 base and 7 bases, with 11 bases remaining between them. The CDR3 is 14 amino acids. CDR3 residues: CASSLVRGKNEQFF. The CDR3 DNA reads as TGTGCCAGCAGTTTAGTTCGGGGGAAGAATGAGCAGTTCTTC.

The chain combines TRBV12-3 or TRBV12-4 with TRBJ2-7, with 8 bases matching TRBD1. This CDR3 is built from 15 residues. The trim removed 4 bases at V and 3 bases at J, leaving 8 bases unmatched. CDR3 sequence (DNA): TGTGCCAGCAGTTCGCGAGGGACAGGAAGCTACGAGCAGTACTTC. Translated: CASSSRGTGSYEQYF.

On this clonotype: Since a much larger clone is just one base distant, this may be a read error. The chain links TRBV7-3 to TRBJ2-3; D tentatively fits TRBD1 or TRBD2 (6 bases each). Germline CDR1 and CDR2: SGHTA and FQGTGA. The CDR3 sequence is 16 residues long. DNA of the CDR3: TGTGCCAGCAGCTTAGTATCGGGGGCTGGCACAGATATGCAGTATTTT. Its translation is CASSLVSGAGTDMQYF.

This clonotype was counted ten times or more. In DNA, the CDR3 is TGTGCCAGCAGCATTGCCTCGGGACAGGGCCATCAGCCCCAGCATTTT. This translates into CASSIASGQGHQPQHF. The rearrangement uses TRBV6-2 or TRBV6-3 and TRBJ1-5; 9 nucleotides align to TRBD1. The CDR3 loop spans 16 amino acids. The J segment lost 5 bases and the V segment lost 6 bases, leaving 11 bases of the junction unmatched. Germline loops: CDR1 MNHEY, CDR2 SVGEGT.

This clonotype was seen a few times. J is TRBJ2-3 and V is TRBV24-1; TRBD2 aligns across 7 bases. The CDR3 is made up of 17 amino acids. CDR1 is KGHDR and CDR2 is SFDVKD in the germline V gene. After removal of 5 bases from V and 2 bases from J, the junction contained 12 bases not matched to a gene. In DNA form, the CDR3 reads TGTGCCACCAGTGGAAGTTCGGGAGGTACACTCACAGATACGCAGTATTTT. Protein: CATSGSSGGTLTDTQYF.

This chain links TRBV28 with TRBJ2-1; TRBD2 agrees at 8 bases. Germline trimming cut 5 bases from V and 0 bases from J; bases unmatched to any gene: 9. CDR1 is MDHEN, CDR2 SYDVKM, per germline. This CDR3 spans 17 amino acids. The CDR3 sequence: CASSTRLASSSYNEQFF. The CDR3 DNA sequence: TGTGCCAGCAGTACCCGACTAGCGTCGAGCTCCTACAATGAGCAGTTCTTC.

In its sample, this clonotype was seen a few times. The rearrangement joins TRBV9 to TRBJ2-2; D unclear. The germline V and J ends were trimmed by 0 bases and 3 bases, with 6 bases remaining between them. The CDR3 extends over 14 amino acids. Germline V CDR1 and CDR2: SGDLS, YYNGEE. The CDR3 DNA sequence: TGTGCCAGCAGCGTAGACAGTCACACCGGGGAGCTGTTTTTT. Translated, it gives CASSVDSHTGELFF.

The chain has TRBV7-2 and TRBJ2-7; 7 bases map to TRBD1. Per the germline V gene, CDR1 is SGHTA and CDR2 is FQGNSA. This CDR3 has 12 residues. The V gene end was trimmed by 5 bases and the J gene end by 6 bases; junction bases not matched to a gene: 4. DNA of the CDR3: TGTGCCAGCAGCAACGACAGGGTCGAGCAGTACTTC. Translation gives CASSNDRVEQYF.

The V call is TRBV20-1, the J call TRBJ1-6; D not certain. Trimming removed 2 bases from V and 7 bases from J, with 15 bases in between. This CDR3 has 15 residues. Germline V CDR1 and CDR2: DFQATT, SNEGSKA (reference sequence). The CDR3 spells CSARPSLRENSPLHF. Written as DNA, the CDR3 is TGCAGTGCTAGACCCAGCCTCCGGGAAAATTCACCCCTCCACTTT.

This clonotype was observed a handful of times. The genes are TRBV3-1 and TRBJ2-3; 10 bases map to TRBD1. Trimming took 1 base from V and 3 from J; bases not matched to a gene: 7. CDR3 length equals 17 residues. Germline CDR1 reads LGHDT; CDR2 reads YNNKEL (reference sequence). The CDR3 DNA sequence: TGTGCCAGCAGCCAAGTCCCGCGGGACAGGGGAACAGATACGCAGTATTTT. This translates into CASSQVPRDRGTDTQYF.

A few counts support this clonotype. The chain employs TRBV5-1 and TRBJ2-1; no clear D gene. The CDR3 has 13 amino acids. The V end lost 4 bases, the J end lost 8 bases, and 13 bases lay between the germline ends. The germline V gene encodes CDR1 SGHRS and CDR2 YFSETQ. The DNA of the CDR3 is TGCGCCAGCAGCGGACCCGCGATAGATGAGCAGTTCTTC. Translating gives CASSGPAIDEQFF.

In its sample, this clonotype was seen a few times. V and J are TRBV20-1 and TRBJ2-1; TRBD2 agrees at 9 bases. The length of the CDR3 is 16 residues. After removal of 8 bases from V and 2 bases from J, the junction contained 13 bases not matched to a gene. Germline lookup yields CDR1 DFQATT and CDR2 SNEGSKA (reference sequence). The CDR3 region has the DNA TGCAGTCCGAAGACACTAGCGGGTGGAGCCTACAATGAGCAGTTCTTC. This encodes CSPKTLAGGAYNEQFF.

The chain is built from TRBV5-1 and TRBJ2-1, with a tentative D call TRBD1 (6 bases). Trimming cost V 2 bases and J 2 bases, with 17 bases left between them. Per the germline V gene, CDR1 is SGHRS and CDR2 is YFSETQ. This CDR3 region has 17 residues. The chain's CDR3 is CASSLKTGTNTYNEQFF. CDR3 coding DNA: TGCGCCAGCAGCTTAAAAACCGGGACAAATACCTACAATGAGCAGTTCTTC.

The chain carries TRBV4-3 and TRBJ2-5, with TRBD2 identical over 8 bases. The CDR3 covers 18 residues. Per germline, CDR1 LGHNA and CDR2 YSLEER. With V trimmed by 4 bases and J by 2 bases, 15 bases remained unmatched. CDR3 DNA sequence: TGCGCCAGCAGCCCGCGGGTTTGGGGTAGCGGGGTTCAAGAGACCCAGTACTTC. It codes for CASSPRVWGSGVQETQYF.

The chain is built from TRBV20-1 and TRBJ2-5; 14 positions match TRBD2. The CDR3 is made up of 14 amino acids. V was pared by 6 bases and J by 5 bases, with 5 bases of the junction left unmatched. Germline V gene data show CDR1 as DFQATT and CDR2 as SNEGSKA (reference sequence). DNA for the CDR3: TGCAGTGCCCCTCGACTAGCGGGAGGGGAGACCCAGTACTTC. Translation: CSAPRLAGGETQYF.

This CDR3 is CASSAAGRLQETQYF. The CDR3 DNA reads as TGTGCCAGCAGTGCGGCAGGGCGCCTCCAAGAGACCCAGTACTTC. This sequence joins TRBV6-2 or TRBV6-3 and TRBJ2-5, with a weak D call TRBD1 (5 bases). V gave up 5 bases and J gave up 1 base, with 14 bases separating them. Germline-derived CDR1 and CDR2 are MNHEY and SVGEGT. This CDR3 spans 15 amino acids.

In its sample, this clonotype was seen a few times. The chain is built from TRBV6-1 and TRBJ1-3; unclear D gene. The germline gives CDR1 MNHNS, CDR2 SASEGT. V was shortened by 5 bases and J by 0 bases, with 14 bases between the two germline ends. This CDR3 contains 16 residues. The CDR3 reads CASSPEGLSSGNTIYF. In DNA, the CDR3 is TGTGCCAGCAGTCCCGAAGGTCTGAGCTCTGGAAACACCATATATTTT.

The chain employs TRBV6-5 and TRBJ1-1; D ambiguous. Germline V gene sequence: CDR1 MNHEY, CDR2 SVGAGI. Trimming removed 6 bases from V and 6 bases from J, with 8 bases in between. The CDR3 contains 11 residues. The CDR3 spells CASSTESEAFF. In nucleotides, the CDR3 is TGTGCCAGCAGCACAGAGTCTGAAGCTTTCTTT.

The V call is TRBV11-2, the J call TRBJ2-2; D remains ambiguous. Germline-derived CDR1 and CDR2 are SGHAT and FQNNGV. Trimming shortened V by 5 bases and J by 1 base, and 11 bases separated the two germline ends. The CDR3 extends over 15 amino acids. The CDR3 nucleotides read TGTGCCAGCAGCCGTTACTCGAGGAACACCGGGGAGCTGTTTTTT. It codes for CASSRYSRNTGELFF.

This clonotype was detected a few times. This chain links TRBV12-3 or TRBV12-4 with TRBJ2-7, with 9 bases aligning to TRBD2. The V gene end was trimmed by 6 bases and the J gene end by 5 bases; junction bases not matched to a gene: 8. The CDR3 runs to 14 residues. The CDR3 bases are TGTGCCAGCAGCCGTAGCGGGAGCAACCACGAGCAGTACTTC. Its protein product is CASSRSGSNHEQYF.

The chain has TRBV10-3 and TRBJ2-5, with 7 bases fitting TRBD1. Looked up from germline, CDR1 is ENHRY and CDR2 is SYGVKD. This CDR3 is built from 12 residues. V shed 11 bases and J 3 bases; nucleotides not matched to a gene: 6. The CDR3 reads CASRGQEETQYF. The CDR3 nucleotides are TGTGCCTCCCGAGGACAGGAAGAGACCCAGTACTTC.

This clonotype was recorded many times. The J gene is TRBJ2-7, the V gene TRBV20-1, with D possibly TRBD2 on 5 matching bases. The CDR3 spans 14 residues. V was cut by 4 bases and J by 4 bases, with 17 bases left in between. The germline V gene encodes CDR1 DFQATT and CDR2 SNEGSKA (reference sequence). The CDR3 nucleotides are TGCAGTGCTATAGGACTCTCGCGAGATTACGAGCAGTACTTC. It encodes CSAIGLSRDYEQYF.